The 5 T cell receptor beta chains listed next were all sequenced from one sample in a study of early T cells in non-severe SARS-CoV-2 infection. TCRdb redid the calling of the 5' RACE reads with MiXCR, one entry per CDR3 protein. The sample has roughly 64,000 distinct CDR3 sequences; roughly 14% are singletons. Specimen: whole blood. These receptors came from an adult who was a healthcare worker with PCR-confirmed SARS-CoV-2 infection or an uninfected control (not recorded which).

In this sample, this clonotype turned up many times. This chain uses TRBV6-5 with TRBJ2-4; 9 bases line up with TRBD1. The junction had 9 bases not matched to a gene; V was cut back by 6 bases and J by 6 bases. CDR3 length: 15 amino acids. Germline V lookup: CDR1 MNHEY, CDR2 SVGAGI. The CDR3 here is CASRPTGGPINIQYF. Here the CDR3 DNA reads TGTGCCAGCAGGCCTACAGGGGGCCCCATAAACATTCAGTACTTC.

As concerns this clonotype: Germline is not matched at one junction end, which may reflect a read error. The V call is TRBV19, the J call TRBJ1-3, with TRBD1 matching 7 bases. Germline CDR1 LNHDA, CDR2 SQIVND (reference sequence). The CDR3 runs 18 residues. CDR3 loop: CASSDLGQARNSENTIYF. The CDR3 coding sequence is TGTGCCAGTAGTGACCTCGGACAGGCTCGTAATTCTGAAAACACCATATATTTT.

This sequence joins TRBV18 and TRBJ2-7; no definite D call. Germline loops: CDR1 KGHSH, CDR2 LQKENI. Trimming removed 4 bases at V and 0 bases at J, with 19 bases between. This CDR3 comprises 17 residues. In nucleotides, the CDR3 is TGTGCCAGCTCACGAGTAAGCCGGAGCCGGAGCTCCTACGAGCAGTACTTC. Its translation is CASSRVSRSRSSYEQYF.

This clonotype was counted between two and nine times. The rearrangement uses TRBV12-3 or TRBV12-4 and TRBJ2-7; 7 nucleotides align to TRBD1. The CDR3 covers 15 residues. Trimming removed 5 bases from V and 5 bases from J; junction bases left unmatched: 12. CDR3 in DNA: TGTGCCAGCAGTACCCACAGGGGTTTAACCGACGAGCAGTACTTC. It translates to CASSTHRGLTDEQYF.

In its sample, this clonotype was seen many times. The J gene is TRBJ2-3, the V gene TRBV4-1, with 12 bases that match TRBD2. The germline CDR1 and CDR2 sequences are MGHRA and YSYEKL. The CDR3 runs 15 residues. J was trimmed by 6 bases and V by 1 base; bases with no gene match: 2. The DNA of the CDR3 is TGCGCCAGCAGCCAAGGACTAGCGGGGGAGGATACGCAGTATTTT. This encodes CASSQGLAGEDTQYF.